Each of the 25 T cell receptor beta chains below was sequenced from the same sample in a study of CD8 T cells in Susac syndrome. When the RNA was reverse transcribed, random hexamers were used with an input of 0.5 to 1 ug. From the immunoSEQ multiplex PCR reads, TCRdb called clonotypes with MiXCR, one entry per CDR3 protein. The sample records 40,000 to 55,000 distinct CDR3 sequences, 80% to 95% being singletons. Sequencing was performed on CD8+ T cells from PBMCs. The origin of the receptors is a human donor in good health.

The chain employs TRBV29-1 and TRBJ1-2, with a weak D call TRBD1 (5 bases). V was clipped by 0 bases and J by 1 base, with 15 bases between them. The CDR3 loop spans 16 amino acids. CDR1 is SQVTM, CDR2 ANQGSEA, per germline. DNA of the CDR3: TGCAGCGTTGAAGACCCCGAGGGGACGATTAACTATGGCTACACCTTC. This translates into CSVEDPEGTINYGYTF.

This clonotype was seen only a few times. J is TRBJ1-2 and V is TRBV4-1, with 9 bases that match TRBD1. V trimming: 4 bases; J trimming: 6 bases; junction bases outside the gene matches: 12. Germline lookup yields CDR1 MGHRA and CDR2 YSYEKL. CDR3 length: 16 amino acids. CDR3 sequence (DNA): TGCGCCAGCAGCCTCCGGGACAGGGAATTTAGGGATGGCTACACCTTC. Protein product: CASSLRDREFRDGYTF.

The V gene is TRBV27, the J gene TRBJ1-5; D remains unclear. The V gene's germline CDR1 is MNHEY and CDR2 SMNVEV (reference sequence). This CDR3 region has 12 residues. Trimming shortened V by 7 bases and J by 2 bases, and 6 bases separated the two germline ends. CDR3 protein: CASKSGNQPQHF. The CDR3 nucleotides read TGTGCCAGCAAGAGTGGCAATCAGCCCCAGCATTTT.

DNA of the CDR3: TGTGCCAGCAGTTACTCGCTAGGGGGCGGCGAGCAGTACTTC. Translation gives CASSYSLGGGEQYF. The rearrangement joins TRBV6-5 to TRBJ2-7; TRBD1 aligns across 7 bases. In germline, CDR1 is MNHEY, CDR2 SVGAGI. Unmatched junction bases numbered 5, after V lost 0 bases and J lost 6 bases. The CDR3 has 14 residues.

Of note for this clonotype: Its ends do not fully match the called genes, so a read error is possible. The chain couples TRBV7-9 to TRBJ2-1; TRBD1 matches at 9 bases. This CDR3 spans 13 amino acids. Germline loops: CDR1 SEHNR, CDR2 FQNEAQ (reference sequence). The DNA for the CDR3 is TGTGCCAGCAGCTTAGGAAATTATCGGACAGGGGTTTTC. This codes for CASSLGNYRTGVF.

The chain carries TRBV6-2 or TRBV6-3 and TRBJ1-4; D gene unclear. There are 14 residues in the CDR3. Germline V gives CDR1 MNHEY, CDR2 SVGEGT. Trimming cost V 3 bases and J 7 bases, with 12 bases left between them. CDR3 sequence: CASSYGQESEKLFF. As DNA, the CDR3 is TGTGCCAGCAGTTATGGGCAGGAATCTGAAAAACTGTTTTTT.

V and J are TRBV4-1 and TRBJ2-2, with D unclear. Germline assignment: CDR1 MGHRA and CDR2 YSYEKL. The germline V and J ends were trimmed by 1 base and 1 base, with 10 bases remaining between them. The CDR3 length is 16 residues. The CDR3, as DNA: TGCGCCAGCAGCCAAGGTGCCAGCTTGAACACCGGGGAGCTGTTTTTT. This translates into CASSQGASLNTGELFF.

This chain uses TRBV7-6 with TRBJ2-7; D unclear. Germline V gene lookup returns CDR1 SGHVS and CDR2 FNYEAQ. Trimming took 1 base from V and 1 from J, leaving 8 bases between them. The CDR3 has 14 amino acids. The CDR3 sequence: CASSLGPLSYEQYF. The CDR3 coding sequence is TGTGCCAGCAGCTTAGGGCCGCTTTCCTACGAGCAGTACTTC.

The chain joins TRBV9 to TRBJ2-3; D is ambiguous. The CDR3 consists of 16 residues. Germline V gene sequence: CDR1 SGDLS, CDR2 YYNGEE. V lost 0 bases and J lost 4, with 15 bases in between. The CDR3 DNA reads TGTGCCAGCAGCGTAGCGGACCTAACTGGAGCAGATACGCAGTATTTT. Protein product: CASSVADLTGADTQYF.

This clonotype showed up just a few times. The chain links TRBV4-3 to TRBJ2-1, with D maybe TRBD2 (6 bases). Deletions cut 5 bases from V and 9 bases from J, with 17 bases between. The CDR3 is 14 amino acids. In germline, CDR1 is LGHNA, CDR2 YSLEER. CDR3 amino acids: CASSYGSKGLEQFF. The DNA for the CDR3 is TGCGCCAGCAGCTACGGGAGTAAAGGTCTTGAGCAGTTCTTC.

This sequence joins TRBV6-2 or TRBV6-3 and TRBJ2-6; TRBD1 agrees at 7 bases. V gave up 8 bases and J gave up 0 bases; unmatched junction bases: 4. The CDR3 loop spans 15 amino acids. The V gene's germline CDR1 is MNHEY and CDR2 SVGEGT. In DNA, the CDR3 is TGTGCCAGCGGGACAGCCTCCTCTGGGGCCAACGTCCTGACTTTC. Translating gives CASGTASSGANVLTF.

This clonotype was picked up a small number of times. CDR3 sequence (DNA): TGTGCCAGCTCACCAAGGGCCTACGAGCAGTACTTC. This encodes CASSPRAYEQYF. The genes are TRBV18 and TRBJ2-7; unclear D gene. The CDR3 covers 12 residues. Trimming shortened V by 2 bases and J by 2 bases, and 4 bases separated the two germline ends. CDR1 KGHSH and CDR2 LQKENI come from the germline V gene. The variable domain in full, completed from reference TRBV18 and TRBJ2-7, reads NAGVMQNPRHLVRRRGQEARLRCSPMKGHSHVYWYRQLPEEGLKFMVYLQKENIIDESGMPKERFSAEFPKEGPSILRIQQVVRGDSAAYFCASSPRAYEQYFGPGTRLTVT.

The V call is TRBV20-1, the J call TRBJ2-1; D not resolved. The CDR3 consists of 13 residues. V lost 0 bases and J lost 5, with 8 bases in between. Per the germline V gene, CDR1 is DFQATT and CDR2 is SNEGSKA (reference sequence). CDR3 nucleotides: TGCAGTGCTAGAGATGGTGGGAACAATGAGCAGTTCTTC. Translating it yields CSARDGGNNEQFF.

The chain links TRBV24-1 to TRBJ1-2; D is unresolved. Germline CDR1 reads KGHDR; CDR2 reads SFDVKD. V was clipped by 5 bases and J by 4 bases, with 10 bases between them. This CDR3 has 13 amino acids. The CDR3, as DNA: TGTGCCACCAGTGTCGGGCCATTCTATGGCTACACCTTC. Translating it yields CATSVGPFYGYTF.

This clonotype has only one observation. The chain uses TRBV6-2 or TRBV6-3 and TRBJ2-2; D not resolved. The CDR3 length is 12 residues. The V and J ends lost 0 bases and 7 bases respectively, with 3 bases between them. CDR1 MNHEY and CDR2 SVGEGT come from the germline V gene. The CDR3 sequence: CASSYSRGELFF. The CDR3 DNA sequence: TGTGCCAGCAGTTACTCGCGCGGGGAGCTGTTTTTT.

This clonotype was recorded a few times. The CDR3 is CASSPPGPNQPQHF. The CDR3 DNA is TGTGCCAGCAGCCCCCCGGGTCCTAATCAGCCCCAGCATTTT. This chain links TRBV7-9 with TRBJ1-5; no clear D. This CDR3 has 14 amino acids. In germline, CDR1 is SEHNR, CDR2 FQNEAQ (reference sequence). V lost 5 bases, J lost 4 bases, and 12 bases lay in between.

This clonotype was counted a single time. The junction differs from germline at one of its ends, possibly a read error. The chain has TRBV12-3 or TRBV12-4 and TRBJ2-3; weak D call: TRBD1 (5 bases). The CDR3 runs 14 residues. The CDR3 protein is CASSLVRVLDTQYF. The CDR3 nucleotides read TGTGCCAGCAGCTTAGTCAGGGTCCTTGATACGCAGTATTTT.

The rearrangement joins TRBV4-1 to TRBJ1-1; D not certain. CDR3 size: 13 residues. V gave up 0 bases and J gave up 2 bases, with 4 bases separating them. Germline loops: CDR1 MGHRA, CDR2 YSYEKL. The DNA for the CDR3 is TGCGCCAGCAGCCAAGAGTTAAACACTGAAGCTTTCTTT. This codes for CASSQELNTEAFF.

This sequence joins TRBV5-6 and TRBJ2-7; a possible D gene is TRBD2 (6 bases). The V and J ends lost 4 bases and 3 bases respectively, with 14 bases between them. The CDR3 extends over 14 amino acids. CDR1 and CDR2 from the germline V gene are SGHDT and YYEEEE. CDR3 coding DNA: TGTGCCAGCAGCCATCGGGACTTGTTCTACGAGCAGTACTTC. Amino acid sequence: CASSHRDLFYEQYF.

The J gene is TRBJ1-1, the V gene TRBV12-3 or TRBV12-4; D is uncertain. Trimming shortened V by 8 bases and J by 4 bases, and 8 bases separated the two germline ends. CDR3 size: 11 residues. In DNA form, the CDR3 reads TGTGCCAGCGAATCGGGCACTGAAGCTTTCTTT. Amino acids: CASESGTEAFF.

V is TRBV6-1 and J is TRBJ2-2; 9 bases fit TRBD1. Germline-derived CDR1 and CDR2 are MNHNS and SASEGT. The CDR3 covers 16 residues. V was pared by 7 bases and J by 4 bases, with 10 bases of the junction left unmatched. CDR3 in DNA: TGTGCCAGCACCCAATCAGGGACAGGGAGCACCGGGGAGCTGTTTTTT. It yields the protein CASTQSGTGSTGELFF.

This clonotype showed up just a few times. The chain uses TRBV7-2 and TRBJ2-7, with D unclear. There are 14 residues in the CDR3. Germline V gene sequence: CDR1 SGHTA, CDR2 FQGNSA. Trimming removed 0 bases from V and 2 bases from J, with 8 bases in between. CDR3 nucleotide sequence: TGTGCCAGCAGCTTAGCGGGTGCCACCTACGAGCAGTACTTC. Translation gives CASSLAGATYEQYF.

The chain uses TRBV20-1 and TRBJ1-1; possible D gene TRBD1, 6 bases. The CDR3 spans 14 residues. Trimming pared 0 bases from V and 3 bases from J, leaving 11 bases between. CDR1 and CDR2 (germline): DFQATT, SNEGSKA (reference sequence). For the CDR3, the DNA is TGCAGTGCTAGAGATGGAGGACAGCACACTGAAGCTTTCTTT. This gives the protein CSARDGGQHTEAFF.

J is TRBJ2-7 and V is TRBV11-2; D is possibly TRBD1 or TRBD2 (6 bases each). V was trimmed by 2 bases and J by 6 bases, leaving 17 bases between them. Germline lookup yields CDR1 SGHAT and CDR2 FQNNGV. The CDR3 is 15 residues long. CDR3 loop: CASSLTPGAPSEQYF. The CDR3 bases are TGTGCCAGCAGCTTAACCCCGGGGGCTCCGAGCGAGCAGTACTTC.

V usage is TRBV6-1 and J usage is TRBJ1-2; the match to TRBD1 covers 8 bases. The V gene end was trimmed by 6 bases and the J gene end by 0 bases; junction bases not matched to a gene: 9. This CDR3 comprises 16 residues. Per the germline V gene, CDR1 is MNHNS and CDR2 is SASEGT. CDR3 region: CASSLWTGLSNYGYTF. The CDR3 nucleotides read TGTGCCAGCAGCCTCTGGACAGGGCTCTCTAACTATGGCTACACCTTC.